This TCR beta chain was profiled in a study of blood T cells in healthy people across ages (dated by TCRdb to the mid-2010s). At the level of the whole study: In model experiments, template switching captured about one uniquely barcoded TCR beta cDNA molecule for every two T cells. To track age-related changes in TCR beta repertoire diversity, the study relied on deep sequencing normalized with unique cDNA molecular identifiers. The donors were divided into four age groups: young (average around 16 years), middle-aged (approximately 39), aged (about 60) and long-lived (approximately 74). Two additional independent replicas of 1 million unique cDNA reads from the same blood draw were analyzed for two donors (one aged 18 to 30 and one aged 80 or older).

Overall study results and their limits: Since profiling was done on bulk unsorted PBMCs, naive and antigen-experienced compartments could not be conclusively compared. The CMV infection status of donors was not known, potentially confounding age-related changes in expanded clonotypes. Estimates of total diversity from one million sequenced T cells were regarded as lower bounds and underestimates. Observed TCR beta diversity per million T cells fell roughly linearly with age, and a significant reduction was already apparent by age around 36. Compared with the aged group, the long-lived group had more naive CD4+ T cells, fewer expanded clones and increased TCR diversity, suggesting age selection. There was a strong correlation between observed TCR beta diversity and the percentage of naive T cells measured by flow cytometry.

The library was built by means of 5' RACE. Sequenced using an Illumina HiSeq 2500. The second PCR ran for about 6 to 11 cycles and used a J-beta primer mix along with a sample-barcoded 5' primer. A unique molecular identifier was introduced onto each TCR beta cDNA molecule by a template-switch 5' adaptor carrying 12 random nucleotides. Each sample yielded at least 3 million CDR3-containing paired-end reads. First-strand cDNA was synthesized from all RNA with the Mint cDNA synthesis kit, primed by a TRBC-specific oligonucleotide. Following uracil-DNA glycosylase treatment, a first 18-cycle PCR with universal primers M1SS and BC2_uni_R was performed on all cDNA. The authors' analysis ran thus. For normalization, 1 million high-quality reads were randomly selected from each sample, with every read carrying a distinct molecular identifier. Instead of being binned into consensus sequences, reads with shared molecular identifiers were discarded. MiTCR, set to a Q25 quality threshold and the strictest error-elimination algorithm, was used for CDR3 identification, clonotype clustering and error correction. Lower-bound total TCR beta diversity was estimated with a nonparametric unseen species model using Euler transformation. The raw public reads went through TCRdb reprocessing: fastp at Q25, MiXCR clone calling, in-frame beta chains kept. Records with the same CDR3 protein are collapsed into one entry carrying the most frequent genes and DNA. The V and J calls, along with clone size, are taken from TCRdb and not from the paper's own processing. Recorded for this sample are roughly 1 million distinct CDR3 sequences; 20% to 25% of them occurred a single time. Around 0.7% of the sample belongs to the ten largest clones.

This clonotype was seen more than once but under ten times. There is no known antigen for this receptor. No much larger clonotype is one base removed from it; base qualities were not supplied. CDR1 is given as SGHDT and CDR2 as YYEEEE, both from the germline V gene. Including the terminal cysteine and phenylalanine, the CDR3 comprises 15 residues. Only CDR3 DNA is held: 45 bases, read in frame from base 1. V trim: 7 bases; J trim: 1 base; unmatched bases: 9. Systemically healthy Caucasian individuals from Russia, some 36 in total and aged roughly 6 to 95 years, were included as donors. Approximately 9.3 milliliters of peripheral blood were collected from each donor into EDTA-treated Vacutainer tubes. Ficoll-Paque density-gradient centrifugation was used to isolate PBMCs, with at least 7 million obtained per sample. Total RNA, at least 5 micrograms per sample, was extracted from PBMCs with Trizol reagent. For every donor, an aliquot of PBMCs went through flow cytometry to measure the percentages of naive CD45RAhigh/CD27high T cells.

These data are also associated with another study on T cells of mothers and their children. Reported in the second study: The donors were nine systemically healthy Caucasian individuals, made up of three mothers and their six children. cDNA synthesis used all of the extracted RNA, with approximately 1.4 ug of RNA in each 15 ul reaction. Sample barcodes and 2-4 random nucleotides were added via the M1S primer in the second PCR. Over 8.5 million TCR beta CDR3 reads were obtained for each mother, and 3 million to 3.5 million reads were obtained for each child. In both related and unrelated pairs, thymic selection shapes the output of TCR recombination in a similar way, with inherited differences having only a minor effect. Related mother-child pairs always showed normalized repertoire overlap that was slightly higher than in unrelated mother-child pairs, though the difference was never significant. No persistent microchimeric T cell clones were found, with a detection sensitivity of approximately 100 clones per million clonotypes. Deep NGS was used in the study to compare the TCR beta repertoires of mothers and children and to look for features that separate related mother-child pairs from unrelated individuals. Mothers averaged 40 +/- 4 years of age and children averaged around 10 +/- 4 years. After adapters were ligated using NEBNext reagents, the libraries underwent 100+100 nt paired-end sequencing on an Illumina HiSeq 2000. Mother and child libraries were prepared a month apart and sequenced in separate runs to prevent cross-contamination. For each donor, between about 500,000 and 2,000,000 distinct TCR beta clonotypes were identified. Naive TCR beta clonotypes were estimated from low-frequency clonotypes matched to each donor's FACS-determined naive share, without sorting.

This receptor was identified in a girl aged 2-10 years in good health. The V and J segments used are TRBV5-6 and TRBJ2-3; the central 7 bases match TRBD2. The specimen was blood. The DNA is as follows: TGTGCCAGCCGCCCTAGCGGAATAGGCACAGATACGCAGTATTTT. The resulting protein is CASRPSGIGTDTQYF.